Below are 20 T cell receptor beta chains sequenced from a single sample in a study of cytomegalovirus exposure and HLA in healthy donors. The PCR made use of 60 Vbeta and 13 Jbeta primers. The protocol was immunoSEQ multiplex PCR, while the TCRdb copy is restricted to in-frame clones and leaves out a portion. The sample lists roughly 200,000 clones; about nine tenths were seen once. The sequenced sample was PBMCs. The receptors were sampled from a boy aged 2 to 10 in good health and CMV-seronegative.

This CDR3 reads CASWAGGSNYGYTF. The CDR3 DNA reads as TGTGCCAGCTGGGCCGGGGGATCTAACTATGGCTACACCTTC. V usage is TRBV2 and J usage is TRBJ1-2; tentative D call: TRBD1 (5 bases). CDR3 length: 14 residues. Deletions cut 8 bases from V and 0 bases from J, with 13 bases between. The germline CDR1 and CDR2 sequences are SNHLY and FYNNEI.

The chain employs TRBV9 and TRBJ2-7; D might be TRBD2 (5 bases). The CDR3 is 13 amino acids. Germline values: CDR1 SGDLS, CDR2 YYNGEE. V lost 2 bases and J 4 bases, leaving 10 bases between the germline ends. CDR3 region: CASSVHPGYEQYF. DNA for the CDR3: TGTGCCAGCAGCGTCCACCCGGGGTACGAGCAGTACTTC.

This rearrangement joins TRBV28 to TRBJ2-7; possible D gene TRBD1, 5 bases. In germline, CDR1 is MDHEN, CDR2 SYDVKM. V was pared by 5 bases and J by 6 bases, with 11 bases between. The CDR3 contains 12 residues. CDR3 in amino acids: CASSVDSREQYF. CDR3 DNA: TGTGCCAGCAGTGTCGACAGTCGCGAGCAGTACTTC.

V and J are TRBV18 and TRBJ1-5; unclear D gene. The CDR3 loop spans 15 amino acids. Deletions cut 1 base from V and 7 bases from J, with 14 bases between. Germline CDR1 is KGHSH and CDR2 is LQKENI. The CDR3 spells CASSPQHVSGQPQHF. Written as DNA, the CDR3 is TGTGCCAGCTCACCACAACACGTTAGCGGGCAGCCCCAGCATTTT.

The chain couples TRBV5-4 to TRBJ2-7; 14 positions agree with TRBD2. V shed 5 bases and J 4 bases; nucleotides not matched to a gene: 14. The CDR3 has 18 residues. Per the germline V gene, CDR1 is SGHNT and CDR2 is YYREEE (reference sequence). The CDR3 DNA reads TGTGCCAGCAGTAAGAGTTGGGTCGGGACTAGCGGGGGTTACGAGCAGTACTTC. Encoded protein: CASSKSWVGTSGGYEQYF.

The genes are TRBV9 and TRBJ2-7, with TRBD2 identical over 13 bases. After removal of 3 bases from V and 0 bases from J, the junction contained 6 bases not matched to a gene. This CDR3 region has 17 residues. CDR1 is SGDLS, CDR2 YYNGEE, per germline. In nucleotides, the CDR3 is TGTGCCAGCAGCGCTGGACTAGCGGGGGAGAGCTCCTACGAGCAGTACTTC. It codes for CASSAGLAGESSYEQYF.

The chain joins TRBV5-6 to TRBJ2-7; the D gene is possibly TRBD2 (5 bases). Deletions cut 2 bases from V and 1 base from J, with 10 bases between. Germline assignment: CDR1 SGHDT and CDR2 YYEEEE. The CDR3 has 14 amino acids. The CDR3 sequence is CASSFRGKSYEQYF. The CDR3 DNA follows: TGTGCCAGCAGCTTCCGGGGTAAATCCTACGAGCAGTACTTC. The whole variable domain, filled in from reference TRBV5-6 and TRBJ2-7, reads DAGVTQSPTHLIKTRGQQVTLRCSPKSGHDTVSWYQQALGQGPQFIFQYYEEEERQRGNFPDRFSGHQFPNYSSELNVNALLLGDSALYLCASSFRGKSYEQYFGPGTRLTVT.

This CDR3 reads CASSLAFPRGSGRHTQYF. The CDR3, as DNA: TGTGCCAGCAGCTTGGCCTTCCCTCGGGGTAGCGGGAGGCATACGCAGTATTTT. This chain joins TRBV7-8 and TRBJ2-3; TRBD2 agrees at 10 bases. The trim removed 3 bases at V and 7 bases at J, leaving 16 bases unmatched. Germline assignment: CDR1 SGHVS and CDR2 FQNEAQ. The CDR3 consists of 18 residues.

This clone came up once. In DNA form, the CDR3 reads TGCGCCAGCAGCCCCAGGCCGGATGGGGCCAACGTCCTGACTTTC. It yields the protein CASSPRPDGANVLTF. The chain couples TRBV5-1 to TRBJ2-6, with D unresolved. The CDR3 length is 15 residues. The ends were cut back, 4 bases at V and 3 bases at J, with 11 bases in the middle. The germline gives CDR1 SGHRS, CDR2 YFSETQ.

With regard to this clone: Its ends do not fully match the called genes, so a read error is possible. The rearrangement joins TRBV7-9 to TRBJ2-7; D is uncertain. The CDR3 runs to 10 residues. Germline CDR1 is SEHNR and CDR2 is FQNEAQ (reference sequence). CDR3 sequence reads: CASSPDHKTF. CDR3 nucleotide sequence: TGTGCCAGCAGCCCTGATCATAAGACATTC.

V gene TRBV7-9 combines with J gene TRBJ1-5; 8 bases align to TRBD1. Germline values: CDR1 SEHNR, CDR2 FQNEAQ (reference sequence). V was pared by 5 bases and J by 2 bases, with 5 bases of the junction left unmatched. The CDR3 totals 15 residues. CDR3 DNA: TGTGCCAGCAGCGCGACAGGGGCCGGCAATCAGCCCCAGCATTTT. It is translated as CASSATGAGNQPQHF.

The CDR3 DNA sequence: TGTGCCAGCAGTGAACCTCGACAGGGTGGGGGCACAGATACGCAGTATTTT. Translated: CASSEPRQGGGTDTQYF. The rearrangement links TRBV25-1 to TRBJ2-3, with 7 nucleotides matching TRBD1. V lost 2 bases and J lost 1; bases outside the gene matches: 9. The CDR3 is 17 amino acids. Germline V CDR1 and CDR2: MGHDK, SYGVNS.

This clone was seen just once. This chain uses TRBV27 with TRBJ1-6; 11 bases are shared with TRBD1. V lost 5 bases, J lost 0 bases, and 12 bases stayed unmatched. The CDR3 has 20 residues. The V gene's germline CDR1 is MNHEY and CDR2 SMNVEV (reference sequence). The CDR3 here is CASSIRDRGSTSSYNSPLHF. The CDR3 bases are TGTGCCAGCAGTATCCGGGACAGGGGGAGCACGAGCTCCTATAATTCACCCCTCCACTTT.

This clone was recorded once. The chain employs TRBV6-5 and TRBJ1-5; 8 nucleotides align to TRBD1. V gave up 2 bases and J gave up 2 bases; unmatched junction bases: 5. The CDR3 sequence is 16 residues long. From germline, CDR1 is MNHEY and CDR2 SVGAGI. The CDR3 region is CASSYTWGQGNQPQHF. The CDR3 DNA reads as TGTGCCAGCAGTTACACCTGGGGACAGGGCAATCAGCCCCAGCATTTT.

The gene calls are TRBV6-4 and TRBJ2-1; 7 nucleotides match TRBD2. This CDR3 spans 14 amino acids. Germline CDR1 and CDR2: MRHNA and SNTAGT. V shed 2 bases, J shed 7 bases, and the junction held 5 bases outside the gene matches. DNA for the CDR3: TGTGCCAGCAGTGACGGCGGGGGTTCGAATGAGCAGTTCTTC. This encodes CASSDGGGSNEQFF.

The chain combines TRBV7-9 with TRBJ1-4; D is ambiguous. CDR3 length: 15 residues. Germline V gene data show CDR1 as SEHNR and CDR2 as FQNEAQ (reference sequence). The V end lost 1 base, the J end lost 3 bases, and 9 bases lay between the germline ends. The CDR3 DNA reads as TGTGCCAGCAGCTTAGGATCCGGGTCTAATGAAAAACTGTTTTTT. As protein: CASSLGSGSNEKLFF.

This chain links TRBV18 with TRBJ1-4; 9 bases are shared with TRBD1. After removal of 3 bases from V and 5 bases from J, the junction contained 13 bases not matched to a gene. This CDR3 contains 18 residues. The V gene's germline CDR1 is KGHSH and CDR2 LQKENI. The CDR3 bases are TGTGCCAGCTCACCGGGACAGGGTTCCAAAACCCCGAATGAAAAACTGTTTTTT. Protein product: CASSPGQGSKTPNEKLFF.

J is TRBJ2-7 and V is TRBV9; 11 bases are shared with TRBD2. With 0 bases clipped from V and 5 bases from J, the junction kept 7 bases outside the gene matches. The CDR3 is made up of 16 amino acids. In germline, CDR1 is SGDLS, CDR2 YYNGEE. The CDR3 loop is CASSVGLAGGLDEQYF. In DNA form, the CDR3 reads TGTGCCAGCAGCGTAGGGCTAGCGGGGGGTTTGGACGAGCAGTACTTC.

This chain joins TRBV6-5 and TRBJ1-4; D unclear. From germline, CDR1 is MNHEY and CDR2 SVGAGI. V was trimmed by 8 bases and J by 7 bases, leaving 8 bases between them. This CDR3 has 11 residues. CDR3 DNA: TGTGCCAGCGGCTCTTTTGAAAAACTGTTTTTT. Amino acids: CASGSFEKLFF.

The gene calls are TRBV9 and TRBJ2-7; TRBD2 aligns across 10 bases. The CDR3 runs to 15 residues. V gave up 0 bases and J gave up 6 bases; unmatched junction bases: 6. In germline, CDR1 is SGDLS, CDR2 YYNGEE. Here the CDR3 reads CASSVGSSGRSEQYF. CDR3 coding DNA: TGTGCCAGCAGCGTAGGGAGTAGCGGGAGGTCCGAGCAGTACTTC.